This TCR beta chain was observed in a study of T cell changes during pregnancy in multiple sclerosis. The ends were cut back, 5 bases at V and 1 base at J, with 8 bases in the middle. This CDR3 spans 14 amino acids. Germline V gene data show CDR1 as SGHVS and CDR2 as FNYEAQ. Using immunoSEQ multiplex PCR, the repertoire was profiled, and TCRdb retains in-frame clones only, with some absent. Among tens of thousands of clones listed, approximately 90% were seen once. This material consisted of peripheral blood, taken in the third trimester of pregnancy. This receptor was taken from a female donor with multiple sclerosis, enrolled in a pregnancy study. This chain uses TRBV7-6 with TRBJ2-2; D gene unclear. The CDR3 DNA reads TGTGCCAGCAGCCCTCAGGAGAACACCGGGGAGCTGTTTTTT. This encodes CASSPQENTGELFF.